A single sample is the source of the 26 T cell receptor beta chains below, sequenced in a study of CD8+CD57+ T cells in acquired aplastic anemia. Both TCR beta VDJ combination and CDR3 sequence profiling were carried out. Genomic DNA was the template for this profiling. TCRdb re-called the reads with MiXCR, one entry per CDR3 protein. The sample has about 220,000 distinct CDR3 sequences; almost 35% are singletons. The sequencing sample was made of sorted CD4+, CD8+, or CD8+CD57+ T cells (not recorded which) from PBMCs. All receptors derive from a human donor in good health, serving as a control.

This clonotype came up many times. The V and J genes are TRBV7-9 and TRBJ2-3; no definite D call. The length of the CDR3 is 11 residues. V lost 4 bases to trimming and J lost 2 bases, with 1 base between them. Germline V lookup: CDR1 SEHNR, CDR2 FQNEAQ (reference sequence). DNA of the CDR3: TGTGCCAGCAGCTACACAGATACGCAGTATTTT. Translation gives CASSYTDTQYF.

Turning to this clonotype: This may be a read error, as it is one base from a much larger clone. The genes are TRBV12-3 or TRBV12-4 and TRBJ2-1, with 9 nucleotides matching TRBD2. This CDR3 comprises 14 residues. This CDR3 reads CASSPLAGVGEQLF. In DNA form, the CDR3 reads TGTGCCAGCAGTCCTTTAGCGGGAGTGGGTGAGCAGCTCTTC.

The chain combines TRBV24-1 with TRBJ2-5; D is tentatively TRBD1 or TRBD2 (5 bases each). This CDR3 spans 12 amino acids. V lost 9 bases, J lost 2 bases, and 9 bases lay in between. Germline CDR1 KGHDR, CDR2 SFDVKD. The CDR3: CATRGSQETQYF. The CDR3 DNA sequence: TGTGCCACCCGGGGCAGTCAAGAGACCCAGTACTTC.

This clonotype was recorded at least ten times. The chain couples TRBV10-3 to TRBJ2-1, with 7 bases lining up with TRBD1. V was pared by 6 bases and J by 4 bases, with 9 bases of the junction left unmatched. Germline V gene sequence: CDR1 ENHRY, CDR2 SYGVKD. The CDR3 totals 15 residues. This chain's CDR3 is CAIREWTGEYNEQFF. Written as DNA, the CDR3 is TGTGCCATCAGAGAATGGACAGGAGAATACAATGAGCAGTTCTTC.

The chain uses TRBV12-3 or TRBV12-4 and TRBJ1-1; D unclear. Deletions cut 3 bases from V and 11 bases from J, with 16 bases between. There are 13 residues in the CDR3. The CDR3 DNA follows: TGTGCCAGCAGTTTTCGGACCGGCAGTCCGGCTTTCTTT. Translating gives CASSFRTGSPAFF.

A single count supports this clonotype. The chain uses TRBV5-1 and TRBJ1-1, with 9 bases aligning to TRBD1. J gave up 7 bases and V 3 bases, and 7 bases lay outside the gene matches. In germline, CDR1 is SGHRS, CDR2 YFSETQ. The length of the CDR3 is 14 residues. The chain's CDR3 is CASSSGQGRNEAFF. The CDR3, as DNA: TGCGCCAGCAGCTCAGGACAGGGGCGCAATGAAGCTTTCTTT.

This clonotype was detected ten times or more. The J gene is TRBJ2-7, the V gene TRBV7-2, with TRBD2 matching 13 bases. Germline trimming cut 3 bases from V and 2 bases from J; bases unmatched to any gene: 13. Germline values: CDR1 SGHTA, CDR2 FQGNSA. The CDR3 contains 19 residues. The CDR3: CASSFGPGLAGVQAYEQYF. CDR3 nucleotide sequence: TGTGCCAGCAGCTTTGGGCCTGGACTAGCGGGGGTTCAGGCCTACGAGCAGTACTTC.

As to this clonotype: A read error may explain this, as a much larger clone is one base away. The genes are TRBV19 and TRBJ1-3; the D is unclear. CDR1 is LNHDA, CDR2 SQIVND, per germline (reference sequence). This CDR3 region has 13 residues. DNA of the CDR3: TGTGCCAGTACCCTGTACCCTGGAAACACCGTATATTTT. This sequence encodes CASTLYPGNTVYF.

The V and J genes are TRBV7-3 and TRBJ1-5, with TRBD1 matching 10 bases. The CDR3 runs to 19 residues. Germline CDR1 reads SGHTA; CDR2 reads FQGTGA. The ends lost 1 base at V and 1 base at J; junction bases unmatched: 10. Here the CDR3 DNA reads TGTGCCAGCAGCTTAAGGACAGGGGGAAGGGGTTACAGCAATCAGCCCCAGCATTTT. It is translated as CASSLRTGGRGYSNQPQHF.

This clonotype has more than one count but fewer than ten. The chain uses TRBV11-2 and TRBJ1-3, with D perhaps TRBD1 (5 bases). This CDR3 is built from 18 residues. CDR1 is SGHAT, CDR2 FQNNGV, per germline. V lost 5 bases, J lost 0 bases, and 20 bases lay in between. CDR3 nucleotide sequence: TGTGCCAGCAGCCCACGGATTTTGGGGGATACCTCTGGAAACACCATATATTTT. This encodes CASSPRILGDTSGNTIYF.

This clonotype was counted at least ten times. The chain recombines TRBV19 with TRBJ2-5; D is ambiguous. The CDR3 is 13 amino acids. CDR1 and CDR2 (germline): LNHDA, SQIVND (reference sequence). V was trimmed by 11 bases and J by 3 bases, leaving 16 bases between them. Here the CDR3 DNA reads TGTGCCGCCAGTAGGTCACCCGAAGAGACCCAGTACTTC. Its translation: CAASRSPEETQYF. Full variable domain (missing parts from reference TRBV19 and TRBJ2-5): DGGITQSPKYLFRKEGQNVTLSCEQNLNHDAMYWYRQDPGQGLRLIYYSQIVNDFQKGDIAEGYSVSREKKESFPLTVTSAQKNPTAFYLCAASRSPEETQYFGPGTRLLVL.

In its sample, this clonotype was seen many times. The chain employs TRBV20-1 and TRBJ2-5; D remains ambiguous. Between the trimmed V and J ends, which lost 7 bases and 0 bases, there was a span of 9 bases. Germline V gene lookup returns CDR1 DFQATT and CDR2 SNEGSKA (reference sequence). CDR3 length: 12 amino acids. CDR3 sequence: CSVAPYQETQYF. In DNA form, the CDR3 reads TGCAGTGTTGCACCTTACCAAGAGACCCAGTACTTC.

The gene calls are TRBV10-3 and TRBJ2-2; D is perhaps TRBD1 (5 bases). The germline V gene encodes CDR1 ENHRY and CDR2 SYGVKD. The CDR3 contains 11 residues. The V and J ends lost 4 bases and 8 bases respectively, with 5 bases between them. The chain's CDR3 is CAISGTGELFF. CDR3 DNA: TGTGCCATCAGTGGGACAGGGGAGCTGTTTTTT.

Here the CDR3 reads CASTRDGSGRYGYTF. DNA for the CDR3: TGTGCCAGCACCCGGGACGGTTCGGGAAGGTATGGCTACACCTTC. The V gene is TRBV6-2 or TRBV6-3, the J gene TRBJ1-2; perhaps TRBD1 as D (5 bases). V was pared by 7 bases and J by 5 bases, with 20 bases between. Germline V gene lookup returns CDR1 MNHEY and CDR2 SVGEGT. This CDR3 contains 15 residues.

This clonotype was counted many times. The chain couples TRBV7-3 to TRBJ2-3, with D maybe TRBD2 (6 bases). V was clipped by 5 bases and J by 2 bases, with 14 bases between them. The germline V gene has CDR1 SGHTA and CDR2 FQGTGA. CDR3 size: 15 residues. CDR3 sequence: CASSPVGGNTDTQYF. CDR3 DNA sequence: TGTGCCAGCAGCCCGGTCGGAGGGAACACAGATACGCAGTATTTT. The variable domain in full, with the rest retrieved from reference TRBV7-3 and TRBJ2-3, is GAGVSQTPSNKVTEKGKYVELRCDPISGHTALYWYRQSLGQGPEFLIYFQGTGAADDSGLPNDRFFAVRPEGSVSTLKIQRTERGDSAVYLCASSPVGGNTDTQYFGPGTRLTVL.

This clonotype was detected a few times. The CDR3 is CASSQGGGNQPQHF. The CDR3 bases are TGCGCCAGCAGCCAGGGAGGAGGGAATCAGCCCCAGCATTTT. V gene TRBV5-1 combines with J gene TRBJ1-5, with D possibly TRBD1 on 5 matching bases. With 4 bases removed from V and 4 bases from J, the gap between germline ends came to 12 bases. The CDR3 runs to 14 residues. The germline CDR1 and CDR2 sequences are SGHRS and YFSETQ.

There are many counts of this clonotype. This chain links TRBV19 with TRBJ1-2; D is ambiguous. Germline V lookup: CDR1 LNHDA, CDR2 SQIVND (reference sequence). CDR3 length: 16 amino acids. The V end was cut by 7 bases, the J end by 0 bases, with 18 bases between. Here the CDR3 DNA reads TGTGCCAGTACTGTGGCCAAGGCCCTTTCTAACTATGGCTACACCTTC. Encoded protein: CASTVAKALSNYGYTF.

In this sample, this clonotype turned up many times. The rearrangement joins TRBV2 to TRBJ2-5; TRBD1 matches 7 bases. With V trimmed by 9 bases and J by 1 base, 2 bases remained unmatched. Per germline, CDR1 SNHLY and CDR2 FYNNEI. The CDR3 loop spans 12 amino acids. The CDR3 DNA reads TGTGCCAGGGGACAGTTCCAAGAGACCCAGTACTTC. Encoded protein: CARGQFQETQYF.

The chain combines TRBV28 with TRBJ1-2, with 12 bases lining up with TRBD1. V lost 3 bases and J lost 5; bases outside the gene matches: 16. The CDR3 has 19 amino acids. CDR1 MDHEN and CDR2 SYDVKM come from the germline V gene. CDR3 amino acids: CASSLRLNRDRGLWYGYTF. DNA for the CDR3: TGTGCCAGCAGTTTGCGGCTAAACCGGGACAGGGGGCTTTGGTATGGCTACACCTTC.

Remarks on this clonotype: At one end the junction does not follow the germline gene, possibly because of a read error. The rearrangement links TRBV6-2 or TRBV6-3 to TRBJ1-2; D gene uncertain. The CDR3 has 13 amino acids. Germline CDR1 is MNHEY and CDR2 is SVGEGT. CDR3 nucleotides: TGTGCCAGCAGTCCCACGACGGACTATGGCTACGCCTTC. Translation gives CASSPTTDYGYAF.

The sample holds a few counts of this clonotype. V usage is TRBV18 and J usage is TRBJ2-7, with 11 bases identical to TRBD2. The CDR3 loop spans 16 amino acids. The germline CDR1 and CDR2 sequences are KGHSH and LQKENI. After removal of 2 bases from V and 2 bases from J, the junction contained 5 bases not matched to a gene. CDR3 DNA: TGTGCCAGCTCACCAAATAGACTAGCGGGAACCTACGAGCAGTACTTC. Translation: CASSPNRLAGTYEQYF. Looking up the rest from reference TRBV18 and TRBJ2-7 gives the full variable domain: NAGVMQNPRHLVRRRGQEARLRCSPMKGHSHVYWYRQLPEEGLKFMVYLQKENIIDESGMPKERFSAEFPKEGPSILRIQQVVRGDSAAYFCASSPNRLAGTYEQYFGPGTRLTVT.

This clonotype has at least ten counts. The chain couples TRBV10-2 to TRBJ2-1; D is undetermined. The CDR3 consists of 13 residues. Germline CDR1 and CDR2: WSHSY and SAAADI. V shed 4 bases and J shed 6 bases, with 10 bases lying between them. In DNA form, the CDR3 reads TGCGCCAGCAGTGTGTTGTCTAGCAATGAGCAGTTCTTC. It specifies CASSVLSSNEQFF.

This clonotype was picked up many times. This chain links TRBV2 with TRBJ1-4, with TRBD1 identical over 8 bases. The V gene end was trimmed by 4 bases and the J gene end by 6 bases; junction bases not matched to a gene: 10. CDR1 and CDR2 from the germline V gene are SNHLY and FYNNEI. The CDR3 runs 16 residues. The CDR3 sequence is CASSAYRGAIYEKLFF. CDR3 coding DNA: TGTGCCAGCAGTGCGTACAGGGGGGCGATTTATGAAAAACTGTTTTTT.

This clonotype came up many times. The chain's CDR3 is CSAHQLRDTEAFF. Here the CDR3 DNA reads TGCAGTGCTCACCAACTCAGGGACACTGAAGCTTTCTTT. J is TRBJ1-1 and V is TRBV20-1; possibly TRBD1 for D (5 bases). Germline lookup yields CDR1 DFQATT and CDR2 SNEGSKA (reference sequence). The CDR3 spans 13 residues. V lost 5 bases, J lost 3 bases, and 13 bases lay in between.

This clonotype was found many times. The rearrangement joins TRBV4-1 to TRBJ2-7, with 14 bases aligning to TRBD2. CDR3 size: 15 residues. V shed 2 bases and J 5 bases; nucleotides not matched to a gene: 2. Per germline, CDR1 MGHRA and CDR2 YSYEKL. The CDR3 here is CASSQSGLAGDEQYF. The CDR3, as DNA: TGCGCCAGCAGCCAATCGGGACTAGCGGGAGACGAGCAGTACTTC.

This clonotype was counted a few times. V and J are TRBV30 and TRBJ1-2; the match to TRBD1 covers 7 bases. The CDR3 is 13 amino acids. After removal of 4 bases from V and 1 base from J, the junction contained 3 bases not matched to a gene. Germline values: CDR1 GTSNPN, CDR2 SVGIG (reference sequence). The CDR3 DNA reads TGTGCCTGGAAAGGGACAGTTAACTATGGCTACACCTTC. It yields the protein CAWKGTVNYGYTF.